What follows are 20 T cell receptor gamma chains derived from one specimen sequenced in a study of gamma-delta chains in newborns, infants, children. TCRdb re-called the reads via CATT. Of 500 to 750 gamma-chain clones listed, approximately 38% are singletons. Sequenced material: blood. These TCRs come from a child who was a newborn, infant or young child, either healthy, febrile or measles-vaccinated (not recorded which).

On this clone: This probably arose from a read error, given a far larger clone one base away. The chain is built from TRGV9 and TRGJ1 or TRGJ2. Assignment of the J gene here rests on matching the DNA to germline, because TCRdb gives none. The CDR3 covers 12 residues. CDR1 and CDR2 from the germline V gene are GITISATS and ISYDGTV (reference sequence). CDR3 in amino acids: CALWEVLYKKLF. The CDR3 DNA is TGCGCCTTGTGGGAGGTGCTATATAAGAAACTCTTT.

This clone is categorized as large. Other DNA sequences in the same sample also yield this CDR3. The chain links TRGV9 to TRGJ1 or TRGJ2. The J gene is absent in TCRdb and was assigned here via DNA matching to germline. CDR3 length equals 12 residues. The V gene end was trimmed by 0 bases and the J gene end by 9 bases; junction bases not matched to a gene: 5. Germline CDR1 GITISATS, CDR2 ISYDGTV (reference sequence). As DNA, the CDR3 is TGTGCCTTGTGGGAGGTGCTTGGTAAGAAACTCTTT. This translates into CALWEVLGKKLF.

By share, this clone ranks as large. Other DNA sequences in this specimen translate into the identical CDR3. V and J are TRGV9 and TRGJP. TCRdb records no J gene; here it was assigned by comparing the DNA to germline. Germline V gene sequence: CDR1 GITISATS, CDR2 ISYDGTV (reference sequence). After removal of 2 bases from V and 13 bases from J, the junction contained 14 bases not matched to a gene. CDR3 length equals 17 residues. The CDR3 DNA reads TGTGCCTTGTGGGAGGGTCGCCACAATGTAGGCAAAAAAATCAAGGTATTT. It specifies CALWEGRHNVGKKIKVF.

By its share, this clone is large (0.1 to 1%). The V call is TRGV9, the J call TRGJP. In the absence of a J gene in TCRdb, the DNA was matched to germline to assign it here. This CDR3 contains 17 residues. Germline CDR1 GITISATS, CDR2 ISYDGTV (reference sequence). J gave up 5 bases and V 0 bases, and 4 bases lay outside the gene matches. CDR3 in amino acids: CALWEVHEELGKKIKVF. CDR3 sequence (DNA): TGTGCCTTGTGGGAGGTGCACGAAGAGTTGGGCAAAAAAATCAAGGTATTT.

By share, this clone counts as large. This chain links TRGV9 with TRGJP. As TCRdb names no J gene, one was assigned here on the basis of a DNA match to germline. V dropped 0 bases and J dropped 9; count of bases not matched to a gene: 8. Germline V lookup: CDR1 GITISATS, CDR2 ISYDGTV (reference sequence). The CDR3 covers 17 residues. CDR3: CALWEVQVGLGKKIKVF. The CDR3 DNA reads TGTGCCTTGTGGGAGGTGCAGGTGGGGTTGGGCAAAAAAATCAAGGTATTT.

This clone was seen a handful of times. Only one base separates this from a far larger clonotype, so it likely reflects a read error. Different DNA sequences within this sample yield the same CDR3. The V gene is TRGV9, the J gene TRGJP. No J gene is reported in TCRdb; it was inferred here by comparing the DNA with germline. Germline values: CDR1 GITISATS, CDR2 ISYDGTV (reference sequence). CDR3 length: 16 amino acids. DNA of the CDR3: TGTGCCTTGTGGGAGGTGCAAGAGCTGGGCAAAAAAATCAAGGTATTT. It codes for CALWEVQELGKKIKVF.

Relative to its sample, this clone is hyperexpanded (1% or more). A much larger clonotype is one base distant, so this may be a read error. Other nucleotide sequences from this sample produce the same CDR3. This chain links TRGV9 with TRGJP. In the absence of a J gene in TCRdb, the DNA was matched to germline to assign it here. The length of the CDR3 is 16 residues. From germline, CDR1 is GITISATS and CDR2 ISYDGTV (reference sequence). V lost 0 bases to trimming and J lost 5 bases; unmatched junction nucleotides: 1. The CDR3 DNA sequence: TGTGCCTTGTGGGAGGTGAAAGAGTTGGGCAAAAAAATCAAGGTATTT. It codes for CALWEVKELGKKIKVF.

This clone is labeled as large (0.1 to 1%). The rearrangement uses TRGV4 and TRGJ1 or TRGJ2. No J gene is reported in TCRdb; it was inferred here by comparing the DNA with germline. V gave up 0 bases and J gave up 4 bases; unmatched junction bases: 9. The CDR3 extends over 15 amino acids. Germline CDR1 reads EGSTGY; CDR2 reads YDSYTSSV. The CDR3 DNA is TGTGCCACCTGGGATGGGCCGGTCTTCTATTATAAGAAACTCTTT. This codes for CATWDGPVFYYKKLF.

This clone rates as large (0.1 to 1%). V is TRGV3 and J is TRGJP1. The J gene, missing from TCRdb, was assigned here through DNA to germline matching. The CDR3 runs 13 residues. Germline V gene data show CDR1 as VTNTFY and CDR2 as YDVSTARD (reference sequence). V dropped 2 bases and J dropped 3; count of bases not matched to a gene: 0. The CDR3 protein is CATWDTTGWFKIF. The DNA of the CDR3 is TGTGCCACCTGGGACACCACTGGTTGGTTCAAGATATTT.

Details on this clone: A read error is likely here: a far larger clone is one base away. The V call is TRGV9, the J call TRGJP. The J gene, left out of TCRdb, was set here by checking the DNA against germline. Germline V gene lookup returns CDR1 GITISATS and CDR2 ISYDGTV (reference sequence). The CDR3 spans 17 residues. The CDR3 DNA is TGTGCCTTGTGGGAGGTCCCACAAGAGTTGGGCAAAAAAAGCAAGGTATTT. Its translation is CALWEVPQELGKKSKVF.

Remarks on this clone: Being one base from a much bigger clone, this may be a read error. Other DNA variants within this sample encode the same CDR3. V and J are TRGV9 and TRGJP. Germline matching of the DNA provided the J gene here, since TCRdb leaves it blank. The CDR3 consists of 17 residues. The germline CDR1 and CDR2 sequences are GITISATS and ISYDGTV (reference sequence). V lost 0 bases and J lost 4; bases outside the gene matches: 3. CDR3 nucleotide sequence: TGTGCCTTGTGGGAGGTGCCCCAAGAGTTGGGCAAAAAAATCAAGGTATTT. Translated, it gives CALWEVPQELGKKIKVF.

In its sample, this clone is large. In DNA form, the CDR3 reads TGTGCCTTGTGGCATCAAGAGTTGGGCAAAAAAATCAAGGTATTT. It encodes CALWHQELGKKIKVF. The V gene is TRGV9, the J gene TRGJP. The J gene, left out of TCRdb, was set here by checking the DNA against germline. The germline V gene encodes CDR1 GITISATS and CDR2 ISYDGTV (reference sequence). The J segment lost 4 bases and the V segment lost 6 bases, leaving 3 bases of the junction unmatched. The CDR3 consists of 15 residues.

This clone is large in the sample. The genes are TRGV9 and TRGJP. The J gene, not given by TCRdb, was assigned here from a germline match of the nucleotide sequence. J gave up 7 bases and V 3 bases, and 6 bases lay outside the gene matches. CDR1 GITISATS and CDR2 ISYDGTV come from the germline V gene (reference sequence). The CDR3 spans 16 residues. For the CDR3, the DNA is TGTGCCTTGTGGGAGCTGCTCGAGTTGGGCAAAAAAATCAAGGTATTT. Its translation: CALWELLELGKKIKVF.

This clone is categorized as hyperexpanded. A read error is possible here, since a much larger clone lies one base away. Other nucleotide sequences from this sample produce the same CDR3. The chain is built from TRGV9 and TRGJP. TCRdb supplies no J gene; here it was assigned by aligning the nucleotide sequence to germline. CDR1 and CDR2 from the germline V gene are GITISATS and ISYDGTV (reference sequence). Trimming cost V 0 bases and J 6 bases; bases outside gene matches: 2. This CDR3 is 16 amino acids long. The chain's CDR3 is CALWEVRELGKKIKVF. DNA for the CDR3: TGTGCCTTGTGGGAGGTGCGAGAGTTGGGCAAAAAAATCAAGGTATTT.

This chain joins TRGV3 and TRGJ1 or TRGJ2. No J gene was available from TCRdb, and it was assigned here by a germline match of the DNA. The length of the CDR3 is 12 residues. The junction had 1 base not matched to a gene; V was cut back by 1 base and J by 4 bases. CDR1 and CDR2 from the germline V gene are VTNTFY and YDVSTARD (reference sequence). The CDR3 DNA reads TGTGCCACCTGGGACAGATATTATAAGAAACTCTTT. Protein product: CATWDRYYKKLF.

This clone is labeled as large. This chain links TRGV9 with TRGJP. In the absence of a J gene in TCRdb, the DNA was matched to germline to assign it here. Unmatched junction bases numbered 4, after V lost 0 bases and J lost 8 bases. CDR1 and CDR2 (germline): GITISATS, ISYDGTV (reference sequence). This CDR3 region has 16 residues. CDR3 DNA sequence: TGTGCCTTGTGGGAGGTGCACCAGTTGGGCAAAAAAATCAAGGTATTT. It is translated as CALWEVHQLGKKIKVF.

A remark on this clone: This may stem from a read error, because a much larger clone lies one nucleotide away. The genes are TRGV9 and TRGJP. TCRdb does not report a J gene; here it was assigned by matching the DNA to germline references. In germline, CDR1 is GITISATS, CDR2 ISYDGTV (reference sequence). The CDR3 has 19 residues. CDR3 DNA sequence: TGTGCCTTGCGGGAGGTGCAAGGGAAAGAAAGGTTGGGCAAAAAAATCAAGGTATTT. This sequence encodes CALREVQGKERLGKKIKVF.

By sample share, this clone is large. The gene calls are TRGV9 and TRGJP. No J gene was available from TCRdb, and it was assigned here by a germline match of the DNA. Germline lookup yields CDR1 GITISATS and CDR2 ISYDGTV (reference sequence). V was pared by 2 bases and J by 5 bases, with 3 bases of the junction left unmatched. This CDR3 has 16 residues. The CDR3 coding sequence is TGTGCCTTGTGGGAGGCAAAAGAGTTGGGCAAAAAAATCAAGGTATTT. Amino acids: CALWEAKELGKKIKVF.

Comments on this clone: A much larger clone is a single base away; this may be a read error. The V call is TRGV9, the J call TRGJP. No J gene is reported in TCRdb; it was inferred here by comparing the DNA with germline. The CDR3 is made up of 17 amino acids. Germline V CDR1 and CDR2: GITISATS, ISYDGTV (reference sequence). As DNA, the CDR3 is TGTGCCTTGTGGGAGGTTTCGCAAGAGTTGGGCAAAAAAGTCAAGGTATTT. The encoded protein is CALWEVSQELGKKVKVF.

Only a few counts were recorded for this clone. A read error likely explains why the TCRdb protein, taken from a much larger clone, differs from this DNA's translation at residue 15; the protein shown is translated from the DNA. The chain links TRGV9 to TRGJP1. The J gene, left out of TCRdb, was set here by checking the DNA against germline. Germline V gene sequence: CDR1 GITISATS, CDR2 ISYDGTV (reference sequence). The CDR3 has 16 residues. After removal of 0 bases from V and 15 bases from J, the junction contained 19 bases not matched to a gene. Here the CDR3 DNA reads TGTGCCTTGTGGGAGGTGTACGAGTTGGGCAAAAAAATCAAGATATTT. It codes for CALWEVYELGKKIKIF.